This paragraph covers one T cell receptor (beta chain) sequence. The sample holds a few counts of this clonotype. The clone's antigen remains unknown. No per-base quality is available; no much larger clone lies one base away. This sample stems from a study (dated by TCRdb to 2014 to 2015). Background for the entire study: The study set out to test whether tumor-infiltrating Tregs in breast cancer get recruited from blood Tregs or are instead converted in situ from other CD4+ T cell subsets.

V lost 6 bases and J lost 5 bases, and the count of bases not matched to a germline gene is 9. The CDR3 numbers 15 residues from cysteine through phenylalanine. The CDR3 DNA has 45 bases and is translated from base 1. CDR1 and CDR2 are drawn from the germline V gene (reference sequence): DFQATT, SNEGSKA. Amplification of full-length TCR variable regions was done by 5' RACE PCR using constant-region reverse primers, and this step was followed by semi-nested PCR with Nested Universal Primer A. Using the ReliaPrep RNA Cell Miniprep System, total RNA was extracted, and the SMARTer RACE 5'/3' Kit was then used to reverse transcribe the RNA into 5'RACE-ready cDNA. Multiplex adaptors were used to barcode the full-length TCR alpha and beta libraries, which were then sequenced on an Illumina MiSeq. The published analysis was carried out like this. For each of nine subset-tissue groups, sequencing data from the five patients were pooled, and the groups were compared by unsupervised clustering of TCR gene usage. The Morisita-Horn index, with shared sequences weighted by their contribution to each repertoire, was used to calculate repertoire similarity. TCRdb passed the public sequencing reads through fastp at Q25 and MiXCR, retaining productive beta sequences. A single entry per CDR3 protein holds the most common genes and DNA from its merged rows. These V and J calls rely on TCRdb rather than the paper's analysis. A total of 8,500 to 9,500 distinct CDR3 sequences appear in this sample, 60% of them only once. 6.2% of the sample is taken by the ten largest.

The memory CD4+ T cell population was isolated based on a CD4+CD45RO+CD25- phenotype. Tregs, naive and memory CD4+ T cells from tumor, blood and ipsilateral draining lymph nodes of a handful of breast cancer patients underwent full-length TCR alpha and beta sequencing. Tumor tissue and lymph nodes from ipsilateral axillary dissection were perfused with PBS, minced and digested with collagenase I and hyaluronidase. A purity exceeding 90% was confirmed by FACS for the sorted cell populations. General study outcomes and caveats: The validation in the larger cohort was limited to a single TCR beta V-J rearrangement instead of whole repertoires. The greatest overlap of tumor-infiltrating Treg TCR alpha and beta sequences was observed with tumor naive CD4+ T cells, followed by blood naive CD4+ T cells. In terms of TCR gene usage, tumor memory CD4+ T cells clustered together with blood and lymph node memory CD4+ cells, as well as with lymph node naive CD4+ cells.

The specimen was tumor-infiltrating memory CD4+ T cells sorted from the breast tumor. The sample's cell subset or site label, decoded: memory CD4+ T cells, CD4+CD45RO+CD25-. The chain is made from TRBV20-1 and TRBJ2-5; 13 middle bases align to TRBD2. The clonotype originates from a female donor with breast cancer. Read as DNA, the sequence is TGCAGTGCCAGACTAGCGGGAGGACATGGGGAGACCCAGTACTTC. Its protein product is CSARLAGGHGETQYF.